The 31 T cell receptor beta chains below all came from one sample that was sequenced in a study of draining lymph node invasion in breast cancer. A single record per CDR3 protein comes from TCRdb applying MiXCR to the bulk RNA-seq reads. The sample lists 3,400 or so distinct CDR3 sequences; approximately 78% were seen once. Sorting for CD4+ CD45RA- CD25- cells yielded memory conventional CD4 T cells. Sequenced: sorted memory CD4+ effector T cells from a lymph node. The receptors were sampled from a female donor with luminal breast cancer.

J is TRBJ2-1 and V is TRBV7-3, with D possibly being TRBD2 (5 bases). CDR3 length: 16 amino acids. V was cut by 1 base and J by 0 bases, with 10 bases left in between. Looked up from germline, CDR1 is SGHTA and CDR2 is FQGTGA. The chain's CDR3 is CASSLNPGSSYNEQFF. The CDR3 DNA is TGTGCCAGCAGCTTAAATCCGGGGAGCTCCTACAATGAGCAGTTCTTC.

The chain couples TRBV7-9 to TRBJ1-2, with D perhaps matching TRBD1 (5 bases). The germline CDR1 and CDR2 sequences are SEHNR and FQNEAQ (reference sequence). Trimming stripped 4 bases from V and 6 bases from J, with 12 bases between. This CDR3 has 13 amino acids. CDR3 in amino acids: CASSSRQRDGYTF. In DNA form, the CDR3 reads TGTGCCAGCAGCTCTCGACAGAGAGATGGCTACACCTTC.

This rearrangement joins TRBV24-1 to TRBJ1-2; D call uncertain. V was trimmed by 1 base and J by 6 bases, leaving 2 bases between them. CDR1 and CDR2 from the germline V gene are KGHDR and SFDVKD. There are 11 residues in the CDR3. Here the CDR3 DNA reads TGTGCCACCAGTGATTTCGATGGCTACACCTTC. This sequence encodes CATSDFDGYTF.

A few counts support this clonotype. The V and J genes are TRBV7-8 and TRBJ2-2, with D perhaps TRBD1 (6 bases). This CDR3 region has 15 residues. The germline gives CDR1 SGHVS, CDR2 FQNEAQ. Trimming took off 4 bases at V and 0 bases at J, with 9 bases between the two ends. CDR3 sequence (DNA): TGTGCCAGCAGCTACGACAGGTCGAACACCGGGGAGCTGTTTTTT. It encodes CASSYDRSNTGELFF.

A few counts support this clonotype. The V and J genes are TRBV12-3 or TRBV12-4 and TRBJ1-4; 7 bases are a match to TRBD1. CDR3 length equals 15 residues. V was clipped by 2 bases and J by 4 bases; unmatched bases: 4. The CDR3 here is CASSLSTGLNEKLFF. The CDR3 nucleotides read TGTGCCAGCAGTTTATCGACAGGGCTTAATGAAAAACTGTTTTTT.

This rearrangement joins TRBV11-1 to TRBJ1-2; D ambiguous. Per the germline V gene, CDR1 is SGHAT and CDR2 is FQDESV (reference sequence). This CDR3 region has 15 residues. Trimming took off 0 bases at V and 4 bases at J, with 12 bases between the two ends. In nucleotides, the CDR3 is TGTGCCAGCAGCTTAGCGCTCGGCACCTCCTATGGCTACACCTTC. Translated, it gives CASSLALGTSYGYTF.

The chain employs TRBV24-1 and TRBJ2-2, with D hard to call. V was trimmed by 3 bases and J by 5 bases, leaving 9 bases between them. The CDR3 is 14 residues long. Germline CDR1 KGHDR, CDR2 SFDVKD. In nucleotides, the CDR3 is TGTGCCACCAGTGATCCCAGATTAACCGGGGAGCTGTTTTTT. It codes for CATSDPRLTGELFF.

This chain connects TRBV12-3 or TRBV12-4 to TRBJ2-3; D gene uncertain. Trimming pared 3 bases from V and 4 bases from J, leaving 11 bases between. The CDR3 is made up of 14 amino acids. The CDR3 bases are TGTGCCAGCAGTTTCGCCGGGTCGGCAGATACGCAGTATTTT. It specifies CASSFAGSADTQYF.

The V gene is TRBV7-2, the J gene TRBJ2-1, with D possibly TRBD2 on 5 matching bases. Trimming shortened V by 6 bases and J by 7 bases, and 13 bases separated the two germline ends. Germline V gene lookup returns CDR1 SGHTA and CDR2 FQGNSA. The CDR3 has 13 amino acids. The CDR3 DNA follows: TGTGCCAGCAGGGGAGTAGGCTTTAATGAGCAGTTCTTC. Residues: CASRGVGFNEQFF.

This CDR3 reads CASSPARTNEKLFF. In DNA, the CDR3 is TGTGCCAGCAGCCCGGCCAGGACTAATGAAAAACTGTTTTTT. The chain joins TRBV7-8 to TRBJ1-4; D unresolved. With 5 bases removed from V and 2 bases from J, the gap between germline ends came to 9 bases. Germline CDR1 and CDR2: SGHVS and FQNEAQ. The CDR3 extends over 14 amino acids.

The chain employs TRBV29-1 and TRBJ2-3, with 7 bases fitting TRBD1. The CDR3 spans 15 residues. Germline V gene sequence: CDR1 SQVTM, CDR2 ANQGSEA. V trimming: 1 base; J trimming: 5 bases; junction bases outside the gene matches: 9. The CDR3 region is CSVEGGAGGGDTQYF. CDR3 nucleotide sequence: TGCAGCGTTGAAGGTGGGGCAGGGGGTGGAGATACGCAGTATTTT.

This sequence joins TRBV18 and TRBJ1-5; D gene unclear. Between the trimmed V and J ends, which lost 6 bases and 2 bases, there was a span of 14 bases. Looked up from germline, CDR1 is KGHSH and CDR2 is LQKENI. The CDR3 totals 15 residues. The CDR3 protein is CASSPAERGNQPQHF. The DNA for the CDR3 is TGTGCCAGCTCGCCGGCGGAGCGGGGCAATCAGCCCCAGCATTTT.

The chain uses TRBV6-5 and TRBJ1-4; possibly TRBD1 for D (6 bases). The CDR3 contains 11 residues. Germline V gene sequence: CDR1 MNHEY, CDR2 SVGAGI. The V and J ends lost 9 bases and 8 bases respectively, with 10 bases between them. CDR3 coding DNA: TGTGCCAGTCAGGGGCGGGAAAAACTGTTTTTT. Its translation is CASQGREKLFF.

The gene calls are TRBV24-1 and TRBJ1-4, with D possibly matching TRBD1 (5 bases). Trimming removed 1 base from V and 8 bases from J, with 10 bases in between. The germline V gene has CDR1 KGHDR and CDR2 SFDVKD. This CDR3 comprises 14 residues. In DNA form, the CDR3 reads TGTGCCACCAGTGATTTCAGGGAAGGCGAAAAACTGTTTTTT. Its protein product is CATSDFREGEKLFF.

This clonotype was seen just once. The chain has TRBV7-9 and TRBJ2-3; a weak D match, TRBD2 (6 bases). Per the germline V gene, CDR1 is SEHNR and CDR2 is FQNEAQ (reference sequence). V lost 2 bases, J lost 3 bases, and 15 bases lay in between. CDR3 length equals 16 residues. CDR3 nucleotides: TGTGCCAGCAGCTTATCTCGCCGGGAGAGGACAGATACGCAGTATTTT. This sequence encodes CASSLSRRERTDTQYF.

The V gene is TRBV4-2, the J gene TRBJ2-1; D is possibly TRBD1 (6 bases). V shed 4 bases and J shed 3 bases, with 16 bases lying between them. This CDR3 contains 16 residues. In germline, CDR1 is LGHNA, CDR2 YNFKEQ. CDR3 loop: CASSPRQELYYNEQFF. As DNA, the CDR3 is TGTGCCAGCAGCCCCCGACAGGAATTATACTACAATGAGCAGTTCTTC.

The chain joins TRBV3-1 to TRBJ1-1, with 10 positions matching TRBD1. Germline V CDR1 and CDR2: LGHDT, YNNKEL (reference sequence). The CDR3 totals 15 residues. V shed 4 bases and J 3 bases; nucleotides not matched to a gene: 5. The chain's CDR3 is CASSLTGTGDTEAFF. The CDR3 DNA follows: TGTGCCAGCAGCCTTACCGGGACAGGGGACACTGAAGCTTTCTTT.

This rearrangement joins TRBV4-1 to TRBJ1-5; the D gene is possibly TRBD1 (5 bases). V was pared by 1 base and J by 5 bases, with 9 bases between. There are 14 residues in the CDR3. Germline CDR1 reads MGHRA; CDR2 reads YSYEKL. CDR3 amino acids: CASSQGGRDQPQHF. In nucleotides, the CDR3 is TGCGCCAGCAGCCAAGGGGGCCGGGATCAGCCCCAGCATTTT.

The chain recombines TRBV28 with TRBJ1-5, with no clear D. Germline values: CDR1 MDHEN, CDR2 SYDVKM. The V end was cut by 4 bases, the J end by 7 bases, with 8 bases between. The CDR3 totals 12 residues. DNA of the CDR3: TGTGCCAGCAGTTCCCTTCTCCAGCCCCAGCATTTT. This gives the protein CASSSLLQPQHF.

This clonotype came up a few times. This rearrangement joins TRBV27 to TRBJ2-1; D gene unclear. CDR3 length: 13 amino acids. Germline V CDR1 and CDR2: MNHEY, SMNVEV (reference sequence). The V gene lost 0 bases and the J gene lost 13 bases, with 13 bases spanning the gap. CDR3 in amino acids: CASSLSKWGSQFF. Written as DNA, the CDR3 is TGTGCCAGCAGTTTATCGAAGTGGGGTTCACAGTTCTTC.

The rearrangement uses TRBV11-2 and TRBJ1-6; D is uncertain. The CDR3 is made up of 17 amino acids. V was pared by 1 base and J by 7 bases, with 17 bases between. The germline CDR1 and CDR2 sequences are SGHAT and FQNNGV. The chain's CDR3 is CASSLVYAGYGNSPLHF. CDR3 nucleotides: TGTGCCAGCAGCTTAGTGTATGCAGGCTATGGGAATTCACCCCTCCACTTT.

The chain uses TRBV11-2 and TRBJ2-7; TRBD1 is a possible D gene (6 bases). The V and J ends lost 3 bases and 2 bases respectively, with 11 bases between them. The length of the CDR3 is 14 residues. Per the germline V gene, CDR1 is SGHAT and CDR2 is FQNNGV. CDR3 nucleotide sequence: TGTGCCAGCAGCTTTGGGACATCCGCCTACGAGCAGTACTTC. It specifies CASSFGTSAYEQYF.

This clonotype was seen just once. The V call is TRBV19, the J call TRBJ1-2; D ambiguous. Trimming stripped 5 bases from V and 0 bases from J, with 16 bases between. CDR1 is LNHDA and CDR2 is SQIVND in the germline V gene (reference sequence). This CDR3 spans 16 amino acids. The CDR3 here is CASSFLQTESNYGYTF. The CDR3 DNA follows: TGTGCCAGTAGTTTCCTCCAGACGGAATCTAACTATGGCTACACCTTC.

This clonotype was observed a handful of times. The CDR3: CASSYDGSSYEQYF. CDR3 sequence (DNA): TGCGCCAGCAGCTACGACGGGAGCTCCTACGAGCAGTACTTC. The genes are TRBV5-1 and TRBJ2-7, with D maybe TRBD2 (6 bases). Trimming pared 3 bases from V and 0 bases from J, leaving 10 bases between. The germline V gene has CDR1 SGHRS and CDR2 YFSETQ. This CDR3 region has 14 residues. Complete variable domain (other parts from reference TRBV5-1 and TRBJ2-7): KAGVTQTPRYLIKTRGQQVTLSCSPISGHRSVSWYQQTPGQGLQFLFEYFSETQRNKGNFPGRFSGRQFSNSRSEMNVSTLELGDSALYLCASSYDGSSYEQYFGPGTRLTVT.

This sequence joins TRBV10-3 and TRBJ2-2; 9 bases map to TRBD2. The germline gives CDR1 ENHRY, CDR2 SYGVKD. There are 14 residues in the CDR3. V lost 4 bases to trimming and J lost 5 bases; unmatched junction nucleotides: 2. This CDR3 reads CAISATSGTGELFF. The CDR3, as DNA: TGTGCCATCAGTGCAACTAGCGGGACCGGGGAGCTGTTTTTT.

V and J are TRBV7-6 and TRBJ1-1; D is possibly TRBD1 (5 bases). Germline V gene data show CDR1 as SGHVS and CDR2 as FNYEAQ. The CDR3 is 12 amino acids. Deletions cut 5 bases from V and 8 bases from J, with 12 bases between. The CDR3 loop reads CASSRGGSEAFF. The CDR3 bases are TGTGCCAGCAGCCGGGGGGGGTCGGAAGCTTTCTTT.

The rearrangement joins TRBV20-1 to TRBJ1-2, with D perhaps matching TRBD1 (5 bases). The CDR3 is made up of 15 amino acids. Trimming took 7 bases from V and 7 from J, leaving 25 bases between them. The germline CDR1 and CDR2 sequences are DFQATT and SNEGSKA (reference sequence). CDR3 region: CSVPTGTVRRGGYTF. DNA of the CDR3: TGCAGTGTTCCGACCGGGACTGTTAGACGGGGTGGCTACACCTTC.

This chain joins TRBV2 and TRBJ1-2; possible D gene TRBD1, 6 bases. Germline CDR1 and CDR2: SNHLY and FYNNEI. The V gene lost 5 bases and the J gene lost 6 bases, with 16 bases spanning the gap. This CDR3 contains 14 residues. This CDR3 is CASSPLTGRDGYTF. The CDR3 DNA reads as TGTGCCAGCAGTCCCCTGACAGGAAGAGATGGCTACACCTTC.

CDR3 region: CAWSSPGTSGYF. Written as DNA, the CDR3 is TGTGCCTGGAGTTCCCCCGGGACTAGCGGGTACTTC. V and J are TRBV30 and TRBJ2-4; 11 bases are shared with TRBD2. Germline values: CDR1 GTSNPN, CDR2 SVGIG (reference sequence). Trimming cost V 2 bases and J 15 bases; bases outside gene matches: 6. This CDR3 is 12 amino acids long.

The chain employs TRBV29-1 and TRBJ1-1; D may be TRBD1 (6 bases). This CDR3 is 12 amino acids long. Trimming took off 7 bases at V and 1 base at J, with 10 bases between the two ends. Germline-derived CDR1 and CDR2 are SQVTM and ANQGSEA. CDR3 protein: CSARTANTEAFF. The CDR3 DNA sequence: TGCAGCGCCCGGACAGCGAACACTGAAGCTTTCTTT.

This sequence joins TRBV3-1 and TRBJ1-1; 10 bases line up with TRBD1. The germline V gene encodes CDR1 LGHDT and CDR2 YNNKEL (reference sequence). V dropped 4 bases and J dropped 4; count of bases not matched to a gene: 3. The CDR3 runs 14 residues. This CDR3 reads CASSPGQGITEAFF. The CDR3 DNA sequence: TGTGCCAGCAGCCCGGGACAGGGGATCACTGAAGCTTTCTTT.